This entry lists 8 T cell receptor beta chains sequenced from one sample in a study of OX40 agonist ivuxolimab in advanced cancers. Sequenced by immunoSEQ multiplex PCR; TCRdb stores in-frame clones only, minus some. The sample lists tens of thousands of clones; 84% were seen once. The material was CD4+ or CD8+ T cells sorted from blood, obtained in a trial of the OX40 agonist ivuxolimab. These receptors all stem from an adult with an advanced solid tumor such as melanoma, head and neck, liver or kidney cancer.

The chain employs TRBV6-1 and TRBJ1-2, with 9 bases identical to TRBD1. Germline V gene data show CDR1 as MNHNS and CDR2 as SASEGT. There are 15 residues in the CDR3. The V gene end was trimmed by 6 bases and the J gene end by 4 bases; junction bases not matched to a gene: 9. The CDR3 loop reads CASRTGTGPSYGYTF. In DNA form, the CDR3 reads TGTGCCAGCAGAACCGGGACAGGGCCGAGCTATGGCTACACCTTC.

The V call is TRBV11-3, the J call TRBJ2-1; D not resolved. The ends were cut back, 6 bases at V and 8 bases at J, with 14 bases in the middle. Germline V lookup: CDR1 SGHNT, CDR2 YENEEA. This CDR3 is 13 amino acids long. The CDR3, as DNA: TGTGCCAGCAGTTCTGACCCAGCATATGAGCAGTTCTTC. This gives the protein CASSSDPAYEQFF.

V and J are TRBV5-1 and TRBJ2-7; D is unresolved. V was clipped by 5 bases and J by 5 bases, with 14 bases between them. CDR1 is SGHRS, CDR2 YFSETQ, per germline. CDR3 length equals 13 residues. The CDR3, as DNA: TGCGCCAGCAGTTTTGACTGGTTCGACGAGCAGTACTTC. Residues: CASSFDWFDEQYF.

V is TRBV11-2 and J is TRBJ1-2; maybe TRBD1 (5 bases). This CDR3 is 15 amino acids long. V lost 2 bases, J lost 4 bases, and 14 bases lay in between. CDR1 and CDR2 from the germline V gene are SGHAT and FQNNGV. CDR3: CASSLYGDSSYGYTF. The CDR3 region has the DNA TGTGCCAGCAGCTTATACGGTGACAGCTCCTATGGCTACACCTTC.

The chain uses TRBV7-9 and TRBJ1-5, with TRBD1 matching 7 bases. The CDR3 extends over 16 amino acids. V was pared by 2 bases and J by 3 bases, with 7 bases of the junction left unmatched. Germline V lookup: CDR1 SEHNR, CDR2 FQNEAQ (reference sequence). CDR3 DNA sequence: TGTGCCAGCAGCTTATCGAGGGGGCTACACAATCAGCCCCAGCATTTT. This codes for CASSLSRGLHNQPQHF.

The chain has TRBV7-9 and TRBJ2-7; D unresolved. Per germline, CDR1 SEHNR and CDR2 FQNEAQ (reference sequence). CDR3 size: 13 residues. Trimming pared 0 bases from V and 4 bases from J, leaving 7 bases between. The CDR3 DNA is TGTGCCAGCAGCTTAGCAACAGATTACGAGCAGTACTTC. Translation: CASSLATDYEQYF. The full variable domain, completed using reference TRBV7-9 and TRBJ2-7, is DTGVSQNPRHKITKRGQNVTFRCDPISEHNRLYWYRQTLGQGPEFLTYFQNEAQLEKSRLLSDRFSAERPKGSFSTLEIQRTEQGDSAMYLCASSLATDYEQYFGPGTRLTVT.

V and J are TRBV27 and TRBJ2-7; 7 bases align to TRBD1. The CDR3 extends over 15 amino acids. CDR1 and CDR2 from the germline V gene are MNHEY and SMNVEV (reference sequence). V lost 6 bases and J lost 3; bases outside the gene matches: 11. CDR3: CASSPRWDSIYEQYF. CDR3 sequence (DNA): TGTGCCAGCAGCCCCCGATGGGACAGTATCTACGAGCAGTACTTC.

This clone was detected a few times. J is TRBJ2-1 and V is TRBV4-3, with no clear D. The CDR3 length is 14 residues. CDR1 is LGHNA and CDR2 is YSLEER in the germline V gene. Between the trimmed V and J ends, which lost 3 bases and 0 bases, there was a span of 6 bases. CDR3 residues: CASSQGSSYNEQFF. The CDR3 coding sequence is TGCGCCAGCAGCCAGGGTAGCTCCTACAATGAGCAGTTCTTC.